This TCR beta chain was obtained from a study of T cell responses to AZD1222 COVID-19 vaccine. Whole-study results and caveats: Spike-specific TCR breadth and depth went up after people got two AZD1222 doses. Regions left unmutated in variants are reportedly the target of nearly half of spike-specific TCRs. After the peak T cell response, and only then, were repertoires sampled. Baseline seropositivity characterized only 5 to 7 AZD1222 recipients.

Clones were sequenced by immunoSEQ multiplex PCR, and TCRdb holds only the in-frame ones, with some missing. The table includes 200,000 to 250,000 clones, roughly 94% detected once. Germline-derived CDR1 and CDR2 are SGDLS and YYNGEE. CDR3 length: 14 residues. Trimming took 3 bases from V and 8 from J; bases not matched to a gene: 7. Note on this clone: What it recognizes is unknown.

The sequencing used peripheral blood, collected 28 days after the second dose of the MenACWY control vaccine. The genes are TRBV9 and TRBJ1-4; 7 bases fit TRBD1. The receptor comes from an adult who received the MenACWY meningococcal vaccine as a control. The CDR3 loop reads CASSATGQGEKLFF. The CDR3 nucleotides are TGTGCCAGCAGCGCGACAGGGCAAGGAGAAAAACTGTTTTTT.